Shown below are 18 T cell receptor beta chains from a single sample sequenced in a study of identical twins. A single record per CDR3 protein comes from TCRdb applying MiXCR to the 5' RACE reads. There are about 920,000 distinct CDR3 sequences in the sample; roughly an eighth occur only once, and roughly 1.5% lies in the top ten. The same data also went into a second study, on yellow fever vaccine responses in identical twins.

Sequences were obtained from PBMCs. The source of these receptors is a woman aged 18-29 years in good health.

V gene TRBV5-1 combines with J gene TRBJ2-1; 8 bases fit TRBD2. J gave up 0 bases and V 7 bases, and 9 bases lay outside the gene matches. CDR1 and CDR2 (germline): SGHRS, YFSETQ. This CDR3 spans 16 amino acids. CDR3 sequence (DNA): TGCGCCAGCCAAGTTAGCGGGGAGAGCTCCTACAATGAGCAGTTCTTC. Protein product: CASQVSGESSYNEQFF. Full variable domain (rest looked up from reference TRBV5-1 and TRBJ2-1): KAGVTQTPRYLIKTRGQQVTLSCSPISGHRSVSWYQQTPGQGLQFLFEYFSETQRNKGNFPGRFSGRQFSNSRSEMNVSTLELGDSALYLCASQVSGESSYNEQFFGPGTRLTVL.

The rearrangement joins TRBV5-1 to TRBJ2-7; D assignment may be TRBD1 or TRBD2 (5 bases each). Germline CDR1 SGHRS, CDR2 YFSETQ. V shed 1 base and J shed 2 bases, with 13 bases lying between them. The CDR3 totals 15 residues. This CDR3 reads CASSLTPGDPYEQYV. CDR3 bases: TGCGCCAGCAGCTTGACCCCCGGGGACCCCTACGAGCAGTACGTC.

The sample holds a few counts of this clonotype. The V call is TRBV7-9, the J call TRBJ1-3; D remains ambiguous. Between the trimmed V and J ends, which lost 3 bases and 7 bases, there was a span of 10 bases. The germline V gene has CDR1 SEHNR and CDR2 FQNEAQ (reference sequence). The CDR3 is made up of 13 amino acids. CDR3 amino acids: CASSFMEGNTIYF. CDR3 coding DNA: TGTGCCAGCAGCTTTATGGAAGGGAACACCATATATTTT.

In its sample, this clonotype was seen a few times. V usage is TRBV12-3 or TRBV12-4 and J usage is TRBJ1-4; 7 bases agree with TRBD1. CDR3 size: 12 residues. V was clipped by 5 bases and J by 12 bases; unmatched bases: 6. CDR3 region: CASSPRQGELFF. In DNA, the CDR3 is TGTGCCAGCAGTCCCCGACAGGGAGAACTGTTTTTT.

V usage is TRBV28 and J usage is TRBJ2-5; unclear D gene. Trimming left V 3 bases short and J 5 bases short, with 7 bases between. The CDR3 runs 12 residues. From germline, CDR1 is MDHEN and CDR2 SYDVKM. CDR3 in amino acids: CASSLWSETQYF. As DNA, the CDR3 is TGTGCCAGCAGTTTGTGGAGTGAGACCCAGTACTTC.

The chain combines TRBV12-3 or TRBV12-4 with TRBJ2-1; D is possibly TRBD1 (5 bases). CDR3 length: 13 residues. Trimming cost V 5 bases and J 4 bases, with 9 bases left between them. CDR3 sequence: CASSMTEYNEQFF. The DNA of the CDR3 is TGTGCCAGCAGTATGACAGAGTACAATGAGCAGTTCTTC.

The genes are TRBV11-2 and TRBJ2-7; TRBD1 aligns across 9 bases. The CDR3 length is 14 residues. J gave up 4 bases and V 5 bases, and 6 bases lay outside the gene matches. Germline V gene data show CDR1 as SGHAT and CDR2 as FQNNGV. CDR3 nucleotides: TGTGCCAGCAGCACATCGACAGGGGGATACGAGCAGTACTTC. Translating it yields CASSTSTGGYEQYF.

With regard to this clonotype: One end of the junction does not line up with germline, which may come from a read error. V usage is TRBV20-1 and J usage is TRBJ2-1; 11 nucleotides match TRBD2. Germline loops: CDR1 DFQATT, CDR2 SNEGSKA (reference sequence). The CDR3 covers 16 residues. DNA of the CDR3: TGCTGTGCTAGACTACTAGCGGGAGACTCCTACAATGAGCAGTTCTTC. Amino acids: CCARLLAGDSYNEQFF.

This clonotype has a handful of counts. The V call is TRBV6-1, the J call TRBJ2-5; maybe TRBD2 (7 bases). This CDR3 has 18 residues. Germline-derived CDR1 and CDR2 are MNHNS and SASEGT. The V end was cut by 0 bases, the J end by 5 bases, with 22 bases between. DNA of the CDR3: TGTGCCAGCAGTGAAGCGCTTCAAGGCTGGCGGGGGCAGGAGACCCAGTACTTC. Protein product: CASSEALQGWRGQETQYF.

This clonotype was detected only a few times. The CDR3: CASSLTGGATNEKLFF. The CDR3 DNA reads TGCGCCAGCAGCTTGACAGGAGGGGCAACTAATGAAAAACTGTTTTTT. The V and J genes are TRBV5-1 and TRBJ1-4, with D perhaps matching TRBD1 (5 bases). CDR1 and CDR2 from the germline V gene are SGHRS and YFSETQ. V was clipped by 1 base and J by 0 bases, with 10 bases between them. The CDR3 contains 16 residues.

This clonotype was counted between two and nine times. V gene TRBV7-9 combines with J gene TRBJ2-3; 10 bases fit TRBD1. Germline assignment: CDR1 SEHNR and CDR2 FQNEAQ (reference sequence). V lost 5 bases and J lost 4; bases outside the gene matches: 6. This CDR3 has 15 amino acids. The CDR3 loop is CASSVGTGVPDTQYF. The CDR3 DNA is TGTGCCAGCAGCGTAGGGACAGGGGTCCCAGATACGCAGTATTTT.

The sample holds a few counts of this clonotype. J is TRBJ2-1 and V is TRBV11-2; D possibly corresponds to TRBD2 (6 bases). Trimming stripped 4 bases from V and 7 bases from J, with 23 bases between. Germline assignment: CDR1 SGHAT and CDR2 FQNNGV. This CDR3 contains 17 residues. The DNA of the CDR3 is TGTGCCAGCAGCTCACAACTTAGCGGATCTCTGGGGAATGAGCAGTTCTTC. Translation gives CASSSQLSGSLGNEQFF.

This clonotype came up many times. The rearrangement joins TRBV28 to TRBJ1-6; D remains unclear. This CDR3 region has 15 residues. The germline V gene has CDR1 MDHEN and CDR2 SYDVKM. The V and J ends lost 2 bases and 7 bases respectively, with 12 bases between them. As DNA, the CDR3 is TGTGCCAGCAGTTTAAACGGCCGCCCCAATTCACCCCTCCACTTT. This encodes CASSLNGRPNSPLHF.

This clonotype has more than one count but fewer than ten. The chain recombines TRBV2 with TRBJ2-7; D gene ambiguous. The germline V gene has CDR1 SNHLY and CDR2 FYNNEI. Trimming took 3 bases from V and 3 from J, leaving 9 bases between them. The CDR3 consists of 13 residues. This CDR3 is CASSDFYDYEQYV. In nucleotides, the CDR3 is TGTGCCAGCAGTGACTTCTACGACTACGAGCAGTACGTC.

Ten or more counts support this clonotype. The chain is built from TRBV29-1 and TRBJ2-7; 7 nucleotides line up with TRBD1. In germline, CDR1 is SQVTM, CDR2 ANQGSEA. J gave up 6 bases and V 1 base, and 6 bases lay outside the gene matches. This CDR3 has 13 residues. In DNA form, the CDR3 reads TGCAGCGTTGAAGGTGACAGGGTCGGCGAGCAGTACTTC. This codes for CSVEGDRVGEQYF.

The V and J genes are TRBV11-3 and TRBJ2-1; D is ambiguous. V lost 2 bases, J lost 7 bases, and 12 bases lay in between. The CDR3 is 14 amino acids. Germline-derived CDR1 and CDR2 are SGHNT and YENEEA. Here the CDR3 reads CASSLSEISNEQFF. DNA of the CDR3: TGTGCCAGCAGCTTATCCGAGATTTCGAATGAGCAGTTCTTC. The full variable domain, rest sourced from reference TRBV11-3 and TRBJ2-1, is EAGVVQSPRYKIIEKKQPVAFWCNPISGHNTLYWYLQNLGQGPELLIRYENEEAVDDSQLPKDRFSAERLKGVDSTLKIQPAELGDSAVYLCASSLSEISNEQFFGPGTRLTVL.

This clonotype has more than one count but fewer than ten. For the CDR3, the DNA is TGTGCCAGCAGCTTTCTATTACCGGGACAGTACTACAATGAGCAGTTCTTC. Translation gives CASSFLLPGQYYNEQFF. The chain uses TRBV11-2 and TRBJ2-1, with TRBD1 matching over 7 bases. CDR3 size: 17 residues. The J segment lost 3 bases and the V segment lost 3 bases, leaving 11 bases of the junction unmatched. Germline V CDR1 and CDR2: SGHAT, FQNNGV.

The chain joins TRBV11-2 to TRBJ2-5, with D possibly TRBD1 on 6 matching bases. This CDR3 has 15 residues. Germline V CDR1 and CDR2: SGHAT, FQNNGV. V was trimmed by 3 bases and J by 2 bases, leaving 13 bases between them. The CDR3 DNA sequence: TGTGCCAGCAGCTTCTCGACAGGCGTGCAAGAGACCCAGTACTTC. Translated, it gives CASSFSTGVQETQYF.